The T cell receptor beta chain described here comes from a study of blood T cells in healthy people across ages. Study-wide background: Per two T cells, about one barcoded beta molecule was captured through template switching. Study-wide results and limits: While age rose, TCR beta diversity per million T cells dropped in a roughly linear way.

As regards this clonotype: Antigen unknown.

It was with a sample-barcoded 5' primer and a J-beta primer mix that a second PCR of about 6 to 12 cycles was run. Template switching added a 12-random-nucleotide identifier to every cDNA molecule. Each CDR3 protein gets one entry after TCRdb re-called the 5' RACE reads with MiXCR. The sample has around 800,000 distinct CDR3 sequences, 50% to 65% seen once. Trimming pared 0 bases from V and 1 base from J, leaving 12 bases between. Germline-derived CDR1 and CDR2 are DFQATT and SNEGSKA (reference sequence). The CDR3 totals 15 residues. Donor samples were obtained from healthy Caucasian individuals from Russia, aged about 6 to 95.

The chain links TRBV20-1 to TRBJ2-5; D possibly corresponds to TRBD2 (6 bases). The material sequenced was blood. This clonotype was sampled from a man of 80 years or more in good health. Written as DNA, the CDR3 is TGCAGTGCTAGAGATACGCGGGACGCCCAAGAGACCCAGTACTTC. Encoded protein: CSARDTRDAQETQYF.